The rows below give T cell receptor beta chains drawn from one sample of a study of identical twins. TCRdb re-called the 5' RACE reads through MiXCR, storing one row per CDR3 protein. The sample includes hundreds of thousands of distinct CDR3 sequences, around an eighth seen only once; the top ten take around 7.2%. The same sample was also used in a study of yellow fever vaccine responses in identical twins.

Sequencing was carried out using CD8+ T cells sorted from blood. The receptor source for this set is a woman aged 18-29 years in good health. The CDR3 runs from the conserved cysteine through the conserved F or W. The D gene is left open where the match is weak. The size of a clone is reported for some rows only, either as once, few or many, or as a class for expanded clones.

cdr3_nt: TGTGCCAGCAGTGGTAACTATGGCTACACCTTC; cdr3_aa: CASSGNYGYTF; j_call: TRBJ1-2; clone_size: many; v_call: TRBV12-3/TRBV12-4; d_call: .
cdr3_nt: TGTGCCAGCAGCTTGGGCCAGCAGGAGCAGTTCTTC; cdr3_aa: CASSLGQQEQFF; j_call: TRBJ2-1; clone_size: .; v_call: TRBV5-6; d_call: .
cdr3_nt: TGTGCCACCAGTGAGACTAGCGGGAGACGGGACAATGAGCAGTTCTTC; cdr3_aa: CATSETSGRRDNEQFF; j_call: TRBJ2-1; clone_size: .; v_call: TRBV24-1; d_call: TRBD2
cdr3_nt: TGCGCCAGCAGCCCGGGACAATACCGCTTTGGCGAGCAGTACTTC; cdr3_aa: CASSPGQYRFGEQYF; j_call: TRBJ2-7; clone_size: many; v_call: TRBV5-1; d_call: .
cdr3_nt: TGTGCCAGCAGCGTAGGGAACAGGGCGGCTGAAGCTTTCTTT; cdr3_aa: CASSVGNRAAEAFF; j_call: TRBJ1-1; clone_size: .; v_call: TRBV9; d_call: .
cdr3_nt: TGTGCCACCAGTGAGTCAACCACAGAGGGGGGCAATGAGCAGTTCTTC; cdr3_aa: CATSESTTEGGNEQFF; j_call: TRBJ2-1; clone_size: few; v_call: TRBV24-1; d_call: .
cdr3_nt: TGTGCCAGCAGCTTAGAGCGTTACGAGCAGTACTTC; cdr3_aa: CASSLERYEQYF; j_call: TRBJ2-7; clone_size: .; v_call: TRBV7-8; d_call: .
cdr3_nt: TGTGCCAGCAGCTTAGTAGCGGGAGAAAACATTCAGTACTTC; cdr3_aa: CASSLVAGENIQYF; j_call: TRBJ2-4; clone_size: .; v_call: TRBV7-8; d_call: TRBD2
cdr3_nt: TGTGCCAGCAGCCACCCTGAACGGCGGGAGTCAGATACGCAGTATTTT; cdr3_aa: CASSHPERRESDTQYF; j_call: TRBJ2-3; clone_size: .; v_call: TRBV7-9; d_call: TRBD2
cdr3_nt: TGCAGTGCTAGAGAGGGACTAGCGGGAGACACCGGGGAGCTGTTTTTT; cdr3_aa: CSAREGLAGDTGELFF; j_call: TRBJ2-2; clone_size: many; v_call: TRBV20-1; d_call: TRBD2
cdr3_nt: TGCAGTGCTAGAGAGTTGCTAGCGGGAGAGGGTTCCTACAATGAGCAGTTCTTC; cdr3_aa: CSARELLAGEGSYNEQFF; j_call: TRBJ2-1; clone_size: few; v_call: TRBV20-1; d_call: TRBD2
cdr3_nt: TGTGCCAGCAGCTTAACACTAGCGGGAGGCAAAAATGAGCAGTTCTTC; cdr3_aa: CASSLTLAGGKNEQFF; j_call: TRBJ2-1; clone_size: few; v_call: TRBV7-6; d_call: TRBD2
cdr3_nt: TGCAGTGCTAGGGACCTAGCGGGGCTCCCCTACGAGCAGTACTTC; cdr3_aa: CSARDLAGLPYEQYF; j_call: TRBJ2-7; clone_size: .; v_call: TRBV20-1; d_call: TRBD2
cdr3_nt: TGTGCCACCAGCTTGCGCCGAGAGGCAGATACGCAGTATTTT; cdr3_aa: CATSLRREADTQYF; j_call: TRBJ2-3; clone_size: few; v_call: TRBV15; d_call: .
cdr3_nt: TGCGCCAGCAGCCAAGTTTCGGGGACTAGCTCCTACGAGCAGTACTTC; cdr3_aa: CASSQVSGTSSYEQYF; j_call: TRBJ2-7; clone_size: few; v_call: TRBV4-1; d_call: TRBD2
cdr3_nt: TGTGCCAGCAGCTCGACGGAAGGCCAAGCCTACGAGCAGTACTTC; cdr3_aa: CASSSTEGQAYEQYF; j_call: TRBJ2-7; clone_size: .; v_call: TRBV7-6; d_call: .